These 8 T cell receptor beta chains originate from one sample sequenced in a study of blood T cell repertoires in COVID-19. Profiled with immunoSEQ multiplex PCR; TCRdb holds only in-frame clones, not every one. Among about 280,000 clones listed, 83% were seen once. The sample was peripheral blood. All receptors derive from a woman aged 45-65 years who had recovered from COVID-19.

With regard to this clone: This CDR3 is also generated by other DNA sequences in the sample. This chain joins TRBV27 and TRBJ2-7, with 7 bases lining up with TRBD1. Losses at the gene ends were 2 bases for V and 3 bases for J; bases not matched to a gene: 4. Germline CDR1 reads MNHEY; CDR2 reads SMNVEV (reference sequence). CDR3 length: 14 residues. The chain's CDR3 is CASSLGAGGYEQYF. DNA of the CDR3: TGTGCCAGCAGTTTAGGCGCAGGGGGCTACGAGCAGTACTTC.

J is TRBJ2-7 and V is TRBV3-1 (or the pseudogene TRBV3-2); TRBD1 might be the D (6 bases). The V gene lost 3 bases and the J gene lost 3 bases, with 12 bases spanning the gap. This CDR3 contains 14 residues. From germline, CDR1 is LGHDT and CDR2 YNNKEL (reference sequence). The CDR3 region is CASSQFAGVYEQYF. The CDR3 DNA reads TGTGCCAGCAGCCAGTTTGCAGGGGTCTACGAGCAGTACTTC.

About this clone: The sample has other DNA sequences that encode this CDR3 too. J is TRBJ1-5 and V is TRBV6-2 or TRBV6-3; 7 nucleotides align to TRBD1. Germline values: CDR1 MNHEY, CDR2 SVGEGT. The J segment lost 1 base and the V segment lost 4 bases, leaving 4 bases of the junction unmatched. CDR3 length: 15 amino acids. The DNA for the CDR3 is TGTGCCAGCAGTTCACAGGGGCTCAGCAATCAGCCCCAGCATTTT. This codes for CASSSQGLSNQPQHF.

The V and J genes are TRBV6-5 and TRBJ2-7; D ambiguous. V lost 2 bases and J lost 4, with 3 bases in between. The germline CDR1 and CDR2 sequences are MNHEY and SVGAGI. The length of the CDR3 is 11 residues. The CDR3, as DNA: TGTGCCAGCAGTTACCTGTACGAGCAGTACTTC. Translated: CASSYLYEQYF.

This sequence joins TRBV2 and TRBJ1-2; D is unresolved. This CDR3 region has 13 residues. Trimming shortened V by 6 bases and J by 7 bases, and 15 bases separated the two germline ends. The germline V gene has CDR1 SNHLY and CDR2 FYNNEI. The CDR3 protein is CASREPQTIGYTF. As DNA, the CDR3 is TGTGCCAGCAGGGAGCCCCAAACTATTGGCTACACCTTC.

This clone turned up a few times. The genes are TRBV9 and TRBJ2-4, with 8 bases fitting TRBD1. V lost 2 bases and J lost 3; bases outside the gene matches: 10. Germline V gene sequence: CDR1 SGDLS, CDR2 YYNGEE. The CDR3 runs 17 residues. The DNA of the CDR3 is TGTGCCAGCAGCGTCCCAGGGGGCAGGATGGACAAAAACATTCAGTACTTC. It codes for CASSVPGGRMDKNIQYF.

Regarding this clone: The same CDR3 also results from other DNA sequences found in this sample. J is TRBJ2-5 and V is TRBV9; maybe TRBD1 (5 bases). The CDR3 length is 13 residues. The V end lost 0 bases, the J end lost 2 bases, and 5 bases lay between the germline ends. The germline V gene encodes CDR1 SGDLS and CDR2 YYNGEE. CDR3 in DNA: TGTGCCAGCAGCGTAGCAGGGCAAGAGACCCAGTACTTC. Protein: CASSVAGQETQYF.

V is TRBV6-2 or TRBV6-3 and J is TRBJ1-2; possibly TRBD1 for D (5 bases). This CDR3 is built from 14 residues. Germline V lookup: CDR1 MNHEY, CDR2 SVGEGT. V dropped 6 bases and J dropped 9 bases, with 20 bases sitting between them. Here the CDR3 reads CASSRGGTSGSYTF. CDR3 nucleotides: TGTGCCAGCAGCCGTGGGGGGACGTCCGGGAGCTACACCTTC.